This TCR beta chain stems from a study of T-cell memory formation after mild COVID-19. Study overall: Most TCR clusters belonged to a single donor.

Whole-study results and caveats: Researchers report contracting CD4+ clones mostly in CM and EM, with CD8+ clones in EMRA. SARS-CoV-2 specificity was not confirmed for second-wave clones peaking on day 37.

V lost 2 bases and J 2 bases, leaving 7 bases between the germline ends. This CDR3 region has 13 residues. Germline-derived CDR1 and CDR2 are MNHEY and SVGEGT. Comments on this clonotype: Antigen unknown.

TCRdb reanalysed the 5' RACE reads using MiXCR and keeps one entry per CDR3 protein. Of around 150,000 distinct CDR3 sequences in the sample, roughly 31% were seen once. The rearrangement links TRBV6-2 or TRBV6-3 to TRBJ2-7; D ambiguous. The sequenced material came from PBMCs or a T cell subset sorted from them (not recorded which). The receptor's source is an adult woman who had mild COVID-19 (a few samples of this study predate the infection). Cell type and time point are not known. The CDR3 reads CASSYRQAYEQYF. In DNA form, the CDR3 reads TGTGCCAGCAGTTACCGACAAGCCTACGAGCAGTACTTC.